This paragraph reports one T cell receptor (beta chain). The data were taken from a study of blood T cell repertoires in COVID-19. On the study more broadly: Samples representing acute and convalescent COVID-19 were sourced from the United States, Italy and Spain. From T cells, B-cell-depleted T cells, or PBMCs came the material, which was cDNA or gDNA.

Germline CDR1 and CDR2: KGHDR and SFDVKD. The CDR3 runs to 18 residues. After removal of 7 bases from V and 0 bases from J, the junction contained 7 bases not matched to a gene. Under the authors' procedure: Using reference gene primer amplification, nucleated cell counts were estimated. The table came from immunoSEQ multiplex PCR; TCRdb's copy has only in-frame clones and leaves some out. That table is the source of V, J and clone size, and D and trimming were worked out from the DNA. The sample has around 100,000 clones, 75% to 90% seen once; the top ten hold about 30%. The specimen was peripheral blood. The chain joins TRBV24-1 to TRBJ2-1; 14 nucleotides align to TRBD2. This clonotype originated in an elderly woman with acute or convalescent COVID-19. Here the CDR3 DNA reads TGTGCCACCAGCCCGACTAGCGGGGGGGCAATCTCCTACAATGAGCAGTTCTTC. Translating it yields CATSPTSGGAISYNEQFF.